The 9 T cell receptor beta chains listed next were all sequenced from one sample in a study of blood T cell repertoires in COVID-19. Profiled with immunoSEQ multiplex PCR; TCRdb holds only in-frame clones, not every one. This sample has about 220,000 clones, with around three quarters found just once. Material for sequencing was peripheral blood. The receptors here all came from a woman aged 65 to 85 with acute or convalescent COVID-19.

The chain joins TRBV10-3 to TRBJ2-7; TRBD1 is a possible D gene (6 bases). This CDR3 contains 15 residues. CDR1 is ENHRY, CDR2 SYGVKD, per germline. V lost 4 bases and J lost 0, with 13 bases in between. CDR3 nucleotides: TGTGCCATCAGTGGCACACAGGGAAACTCCTACGAGCAGTACTTC. Translation: CAISGTQGNSYEQYF.

This chain uses TRBV7-8 with TRBJ2-3; no reliable D call. Germline values: CDR1 SGHVS, CDR2 FQNEAQ. With 6 bases removed from V and 2 bases from J, the gap between germline ends came to 9 bases. The CDR3 covers 13 residues. The CDR3 DNA follows: TGTGCCAGCAGAAGAATAGCCACAGATACGCAGTATTTT. Translating gives CASRRIATDTQYF.

The V and J genes are TRBV10-2 and TRBJ2-1, with TRBD1 as a possible D gene (5 bases). The V gene's germline CDR1 is WSHSY and CDR2 SAAADI. Trimming pared 4 bases from V and 7 bases from J, leaving 17 bases between. CDR3 size: 15 residues. CDR3 coding DNA: TGCGCCAGCAGTGGTTTCGCGAAAACAGGTAATGAGCAGTTCTTC. This sequence encodes CASSGFAKTGNEQFF.

V gene TRBV29-1 combines with J gene TRBJ1-3; a weak D match, TRBD1 (5 bases). Trimming left V 4 bases short and J 0 bases short, with 10 bases between. Germline V gives CDR1 SQVTM, CDR2 ANQGSEA. This CDR3 has 14 residues. The CDR3 DNA is TGCAGCGTTGCCGTCGACAGCTCTGGAAACACCATATATTTT. This sequence encodes CSVAVDSSGNTIYF.

CDR3 DNA sequence: TGTGCCAGCAGCGTACGTGGAGACACCGGGGAGCTGTTTTTT. Its translation: CASSVRGDTGELFF. The V and J genes are TRBV9 and TRBJ2-2; no definite D call. Trimming took 1 base from V and 3 from J, leaving 7 bases between them. Germline assignment: CDR1 SGDLS and CDR2 YYNGEE. There are 14 residues in the CDR3.

J is TRBJ2-5 and V is TRBV7-2, with 11 positions matching TRBD2. The CDR3 loop spans 16 amino acids. The trim removed 2 bases at V and 3 bases at J, leaving 5 bases unmatched. In germline, CDR1 is SGHTA, CDR2 FQGNSA. CDR3 sequence reads: CASSLSLAGGKETQYF. CDR3 DNA: TGTGCCAGCAGCTTAAGCTTAGCGGGGGGGAAAGAGACCCAGTACTTC.

The genes are TRBV27 and TRBJ1-5; D not certain. In germline, CDR1 is MNHEY, CDR2 SMNVEV (reference sequence). V was cut by 5 bases and J by 0 bases, with 5 bases left in between. The CDR3 runs to 13 residues. Here the CDR3 DNA reads TGTGCCAGCAGTACCTATAGCAATCAGCCCCAGCATTTT. As protein: CASSTYSNQPQHF.

The rearrangement joins TRBV11-2 to TRBJ2-5, with D possibly TRBD2 on 6 matching bases. Germline CDR1 reads SGHAT; CDR2 reads FQNNGV. The V end was cut by 5 bases, the J end by 4 bases, with 8 bases between. The CDR3 covers 12 residues. CDR3 in DNA: TGTGCCAGCAGCCCGGAGGGAGAGACCCAGTACTTC. As protein: CASSPEGETQYF.

The sample holds one count of this clone. The chain recombines TRBV7-8 with TRBJ2-1; perhaps TRBD1 as D (6 bases). V lost 3 bases and J lost 5, with 14 bases in between. CDR3 length: 15 residues. Per the germline V gene, CDR1 is SGHVS and CDR2 is FQNEAQ. The CDR3 here is CASSFRDTSNNEQFF. CDR3 DNA sequence: TGTGCCAGCAGCTTCCGGGACACCTCTAACAATGAGCAGTTCTTC.